Shown below are 23 T cell receptor beta chains from a single sample sequenced in a study of early T cells in non-severe SARS-CoV-2 infection. TCRdb redid the calling of the 5' RACE reads with MiXCR, one entry per CDR3 protein. The sample holds about 52,000 distinct CDR3 sequences, about 10% seen once. The sequenced sample was whole blood. These receptor sequences come from an adult who was a healthcare worker with PCR-confirmed SARS-CoV-2 infection or an uninfected control (not recorded which).

The V call is TRBV11-2, the J call TRBJ1-1; tentative D call: TRBD1 (6 bases). Germline CDR1 reads SGHAT; CDR2 reads FQNNGV. The CDR3 is 13 amino acids. V lost 5 bases, J lost 6 bases, and 13 bases lay in between. CDR3 coding DNA: TGTGCCAGCAGCCGTAACAGGGACGCTGAAGCTTTCTTT. Encoded protein: CASSRNRDAEAFF. Complete variable domain (other parts from reference TRBV11-2 and TRBJ1-1): EAGVAQSPRYKIIEKRQSVAFWCNPISGHATLYWYQQILGQGPKLLIQFQNNGVVDDSQLPKDRFSAERLKGVDSTLKIQPAKLEDSAVYLCASSRNRDAEAFFGQGTRLTVV.

This clonotype was counted between two and nine times. The CDR3 coding sequence is TGCGCCAGCAGCTTGATGGGCCCCCGTGTCAACGAGCAGTACTTC. The encoded protein is CASSLMGPRVNEQYF. V and J are TRBV5-1 and TRBJ2-7; no clear D gene. V was cut by 1 base and J by 5 bases, with 16 bases left in between. CDR3 length: 15 amino acids. Germline CDR1 reads SGHRS; CDR2 reads YFSETQ.

This clonotype was picked up many times. The rearrangement uses TRBV6-2 or TRBV6-3 and TRBJ1-1; D gene ambiguous. Germline CDR1 reads MNHEY; CDR2 reads SVGEGT. V lost 8 bases and J 1 base, leaving 5 bases between the germline ends. The CDR3 runs 11 residues. This chain's CDR3 is CASQTNTEAFF. The CDR3 coding sequence is TGTGCCAGCCAAACGAACACTGAAGCTTTCTTT.

The genes are TRBV7-2 and TRBJ1-2; D might be TRBD1 (5 bases). The V gene lost 1 base and the J gene lost 7 bases, with 10 bases spanning the gap. This CDR3 has 13 residues. CDR1 SGHTA and CDR2 FQGNSA come from the germline V gene. The CDR3 protein is CASSLEQGSGYTF. CDR3 bases: TGTGCCAGCAGCTTAGAGCAGGGAAGTGGCTACACCTTC.

This clonotype has a count of ten or more. This chain connects TRBV12-3 or TRBV12-4 to TRBJ1-1; the D is unclear. V was trimmed by 3 bases and J by 1 base, leaving 9 bases between them. This CDR3 contains 14 residues. The CDR3 region is CASSFSNWNTEAFF. The CDR3 region has the DNA TGTGCCAGCAGTTTCAGTAACTGGAACACTGAAGCTTTCTTT.

A word on this clonotype: Germline is not matched at one junction end, which may reflect a read error. The chain carries TRBV11-2 and TRBJ2-2; D may be TRBD2 (5 bases). The CDR3 covers 17 residues. Germline assignment: CDR1 SGHAT and CDR2 FQNNGV. The CDR3 sequence: CASSLGTWDGGSGDLFF. For the CDR3, the DNA is TGTGCCAGCAGCTTAGGGACCTGGGATGGTGGTTCCGGGGATCTGTTTTTT.

This clonotype was seen many times. The V call is TRBV10-3, the J call TRBJ2-7, with D possibly matching TRBD2 (6 bases). The CDR3 is 15 residues long. Trimming took 4 bases from V and 3 from J, leaving 16 bases between them. CDR1 is ENHRY and CDR2 is SYGVKD in the germline V gene. CDR3: CAISGADSGGYEQYF. The CDR3 nucleotides read TGTGCCATCAGTGGTGCGGACTCCGGGGGCTACGAGCAGTACTTC.

In this sample, this clonotype turned up many times. The rearrangement uses TRBV28 and TRBJ2-2; tentative D call: TRBD2 (6 bases). V was trimmed by 6 bases and J by 1 base, leaving 12 bases between them. The CDR3 loop spans 15 amino acids. The germline V gene has CDR1 MDHEN and CDR2 SYDVKM. CDR3 residues: CASSLWGVNTGELFF. The CDR3 DNA follows: TGTGCCAGCAGCCTATGGGGGGTGAACACCGGGGAGCTGTTTTTT.

In its sample, this clonotype was seen many times. J is TRBJ2-7 and V is TRBV28; TRBD1 is a possible D gene (6 bases). Trimming removed 5 bases at V and 2 bases at J, with 16 bases between. CDR3 length equals 15 residues. Germline assignment: CDR1 MDHEN and CDR2 SYDVKM. CDR3 sequence: CASSRDRDIPYEQYF. The CDR3 DNA reads TGTGCCAGCAGTCGGGACCGGGACATTCCCTACGAGCAGTACTTC.

This clonotype came up many times. The chain is built from TRBV5-4 and TRBJ2-5, with D perhaps assigned TRBD1 or TRBD2 (5 bases each). The CDR3 loop spans 13 amino acids. CDR1 and CDR2 (germline): SGHNT, YYREEE (reference sequence). V shed 6 bases and J shed 7 bases, with 16 bases lying between them. In nucleotides, the CDR3 is TGTGCCAGCACCCTCCGGGGCTCCGGGACCCAGTACTTC. Residues: CASTLRGSGTQYF.

In its sample, this clonotype was seen many times. The V gene is TRBV5-1, the J gene TRBJ2-7; 7 bases fit TRBD2. Germline assignment: CDR1 SGHRS and CDR2 YFSETQ. Losses at the gene ends were 0 bases for V and 4 bases for J; bases not matched to a gene: 1. The CDR3 runs 13 residues. The DNA of the CDR3 is TGCGCCAGCAGCTTGGGGGAGGGGTACGAGCAGTACTTC. Translating it yields CASSLGEGYEQYF.

The table lists this clonotype with a few counts. V usage is TRBV6-2 or TRBV6-3 and J usage is TRBJ2-2; no definite D call. V dropped 7 bases and J dropped 1 base, with 22 bases sitting between them. The CDR3 extends over 18 amino acids. The V gene's germline CDR1 is MNHEY and CDR2 SVGEGT. DNA for the CDR3: TGTGCCAGCAATCCCTCCCCTCGACGGGTCGAGAACACCGGGGAGCTGTTTTTT. It translates to CASNPSPRRVENTGELFF.

This clonotype was seen repeatedly, ten times or more. The chain couples TRBV4-2 to TRBJ2-7; a weak D match, TRBD1 (5 bases). Trimming left V 1 base short and J 0 bases short, with 19 bases between. CDR1 and CDR2 from the germline V gene are LGHNA and YNFKEQ. This CDR3 comprises 18 residues. CDR3 nucleotide sequence: TGTGCCAGCAGCCAAGTCAGGGTTGGGGCCTCAAACTCCTACGAGCAGTACTTC. Protein product: CASSQVRVGASNSYEQYF.

This clonotype was detected a few times. The chain carries TRBV7-6 and TRBJ1-1, with TRBD1 matching over 10 bases. Germline loops: CDR1 SGHVS, CDR2 FNYEAQ. Losses at the gene ends were 5 bases for V and 1 base for J; bases not matched to a gene: 13. The CDR3 extends over 18 amino acids. The chain's CDR3 is CASSTGRGTGDSNTEAFF. CDR3 coding DNA: TGTGCCAGCAGCACTGGCCGGGGGACAGGGGACTCGAACACTGAAGCTTTCTTT. The variable domain in full, completed from reference TRBV7-6 and TRBJ1-1, reads GAGVSQSPRYKVTKRGQDVALRCDPISGHVSLYWYRQALGQGPEFLTYFNYEAQQDKSGLPNDRFSAERPEGSISTLTIQRTEQRDSAMYRCASSTGRGTGDSNTEAFFGQGTRLTVV.

This clonotype was seen only a few times. The V and J genes are TRBV11-2 and TRBJ2-3; a weak D match, TRBD1 (6 bases). V was shortened by 3 bases and J by 8 bases, with 15 bases between the two germline ends. Germline loops: CDR1 SGHAT, CDR2 FQNNGV. CDR3 size: 14 residues. The CDR3 protein is CASSLGVDRSTQYF. The CDR3 bases are TGTGCCAGCAGCTTGGGGGTTGACAGGAGTACGCAGTATTTT. Full variable domain (rest looked up from reference TRBV11-2 and TRBJ2-3): EAGVAQSPRYKIIEKRQSVAFWCNPISGHATLYWYQQILGQGPKLLIQFQNNGVVDDSQLPKDRFSAERLKGVDSTLKIQPAKLEDSAVYLCASSLGVDRSTQYFGPGTRLTVL.

There are a few counts of this clonotype. The CDR3 DNA is TGCAGTGCTCCGGGCCTAACCTCCTACGAGCAGTACTTC. Protein sequence: CSAPGLTSYEQYF. The V gene is TRBV20-1, the J gene TRBJ2-7; D unclear. Germline V gene sequence: CDR1 DFQATT, CDR2 SNEGSKA (reference sequence). This CDR3 comprises 13 residues. Trimming pared 5 bases from V and 0 bases from J, leaving 11 bases between.

This clonotype showed up just a few times. V usage is TRBV18 and J usage is TRBJ2-2; D possibly matches TRBD1 or TRBD2 (5 bases each). The germline V gene has CDR1 KGHSH and CDR2 LQKENI. Between the trimmed V and J ends, which lost 3 bases and 0 bases, there was a span of 14 bases. The CDR3 covers 17 residues. Here the CDR3 reads CASSPVRGRANTGELFF. The DNA for the CDR3 is TGTGCCAGCTCACCTGTGAGGGGCAGAGCGAACACCGGGGAGCTGTTTTTT.

The table lists this clonotype with a few counts. The rearrangement joins TRBV29-1 to TRBJ2-7; unclear D gene. There are 11 residues in the CDR3. CDR1 and CDR2 (germline): SQVTM, ANQGSEA. Trimming shortened V by 6 bases and J by 1 base, and 7 bases separated the two germline ends. The CDR3 protein is CSVAKSYEQYF. In DNA, the CDR3 is TGCAGCGTCGCAAAATCCTACGAGCAGTACTTC.

This chain joins TRBV7-9 and TRBJ2-5, with 7 bases lining up with TRBD2. There are 15 residues in the CDR3. Looked up from germline, CDR1 is SEHNR and CDR2 is FQNEAQ (reference sequence). Trimming at V came to 7 bases and at J to 12 bases, leaving 20 bases not matched to a gene. The chain's CDR3 is CASTPSRDGHAGEYF. CDR3 sequence (DNA): TGTGCCAGCACCCCCTCCCGGGACGGACATGCGGGGGAGTACTTC.

The chain employs TRBV6-5 and TRBJ1-1; D is perhaps TRBD1 (6 bases). Germline V gene data show CDR1 as MNHEY and CDR2 as SVGAGI. V was clipped by 0 bases and J by 0 bases, with 8 bases between them. The CDR3 spans 15 residues. The CDR3 DNA reads TGTGCCAGCAGTTACTCGGGGGCGATGAACACTGAAGCTTTCTTT. Translation gives CASSYSGAMNTEAFF.

This clonotype was picked up a small number of times. The chain is built from TRBV6-5 and TRBJ1-2, with a weak D call TRBD1 (5 bases). This CDR3 spans 16 amino acids. CDR1 MNHEY and CDR2 SVGAGI come from the germline V gene. Between the trimmed V and J ends, which lost 6 bases and 8 bases, there was a span of 25 bases. The CDR3 region is CASRLTQGAAPEGYTF. Written as DNA, the CDR3 is TGTGCCAGCAGACTTACACAAGGGGCCGCCCCGGAAGGCTACACCTTC.

J is TRBJ2-3 and V is TRBV4-1; 8 nucleotides align to TRBD2. CDR1 is MGHRA and CDR2 is YSYEKL in the germline V gene. J gave up 6 bases and V 6 bases, and 20 bases lay outside the gene matches. The CDR3 has 18 residues. The CDR3 loop is CASRNPQASGRGTDTQYF. The CDR3 DNA sequence: TGCGCCAGCAGGAACCCCCAGGCTAGCGGGCGGGGTACGGATACGCAGTATTTT.

This clonotype was detected many times. The chain carries TRBV4-3 and TRBJ2-1; no definite D call. Germline-derived CDR1 and CDR2 are LGHNA and YSLEER. This CDR3 spans 13 amino acids. The V gene lost 0 bases and the J gene lost 6 bases, with 6 bases spanning the gap. The CDR3 reads CASSQDQGNEQFF. DNA for the CDR3: TGCGCCAGCAGCCAAGATCAAGGCAATGAGCAGTTCTTC.